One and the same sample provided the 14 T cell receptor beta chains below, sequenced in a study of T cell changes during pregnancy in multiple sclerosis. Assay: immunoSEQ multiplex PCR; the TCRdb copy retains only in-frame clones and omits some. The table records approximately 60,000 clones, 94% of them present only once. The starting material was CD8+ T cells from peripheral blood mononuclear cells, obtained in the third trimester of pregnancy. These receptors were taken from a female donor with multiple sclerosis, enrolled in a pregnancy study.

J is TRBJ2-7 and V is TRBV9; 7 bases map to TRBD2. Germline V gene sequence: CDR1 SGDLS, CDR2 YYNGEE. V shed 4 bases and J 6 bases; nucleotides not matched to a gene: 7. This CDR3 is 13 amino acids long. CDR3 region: CASSPGGKREQYF. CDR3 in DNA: TGTGCCAGCAGCCCCGGGGGGAAGCGCGAGCAGTACTTC.

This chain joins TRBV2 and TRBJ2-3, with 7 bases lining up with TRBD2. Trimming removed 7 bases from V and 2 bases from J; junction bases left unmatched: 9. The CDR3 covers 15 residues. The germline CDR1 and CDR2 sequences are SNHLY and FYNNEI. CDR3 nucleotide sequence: TGTGCCAGCATGGTAGGGCTAGCGGTCACAGATACGCAGTATTTT. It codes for CASMVGLAVTDTQYF. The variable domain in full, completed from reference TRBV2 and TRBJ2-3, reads EPEVTQTPSHQVTQMGQEVILRCVPISNHLYFYWYRQILGQKVEFLVSFYNNEISEKSEIFDDQFSVERPDGSNFTLKIRSTKLEDSAMYFCASMVGLAVTDTQYFGPGTRLTVL.

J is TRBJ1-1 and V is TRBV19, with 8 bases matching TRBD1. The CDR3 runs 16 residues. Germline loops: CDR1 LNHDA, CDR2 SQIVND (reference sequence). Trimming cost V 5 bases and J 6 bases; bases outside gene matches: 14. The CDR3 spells CASSVRKGQGKAEAFF. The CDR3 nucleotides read TGTGCCAGTAGTGTTCGAAAAGGACAGGGAAAGGCTGAAGCTTTCTTT.

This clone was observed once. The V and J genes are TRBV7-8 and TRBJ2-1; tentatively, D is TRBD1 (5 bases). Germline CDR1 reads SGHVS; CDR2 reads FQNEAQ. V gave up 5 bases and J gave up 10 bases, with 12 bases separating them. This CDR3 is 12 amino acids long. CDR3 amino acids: CASSPDSPEQFF. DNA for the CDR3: TGTGCCAGCAGCCCCGACAGCCCCGAGCAGTTCTTC.

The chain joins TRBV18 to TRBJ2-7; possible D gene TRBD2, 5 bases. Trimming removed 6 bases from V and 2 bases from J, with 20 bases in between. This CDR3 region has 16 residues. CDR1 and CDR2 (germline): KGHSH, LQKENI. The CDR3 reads CASSASPLPRAYEQYF. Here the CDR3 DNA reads TGTGCCAGCTCGGCCAGTCCGCTCCCGAGGGCCTACGAGCAGTACTTC.

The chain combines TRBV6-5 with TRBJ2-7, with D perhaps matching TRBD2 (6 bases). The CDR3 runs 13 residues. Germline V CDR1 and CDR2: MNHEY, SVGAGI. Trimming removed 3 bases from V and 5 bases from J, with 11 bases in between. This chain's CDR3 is CASSYGTSHEQYF. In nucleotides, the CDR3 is TGTGCCAGCAGTTATGGGACTTCCCACGAGCAGTACTTC.

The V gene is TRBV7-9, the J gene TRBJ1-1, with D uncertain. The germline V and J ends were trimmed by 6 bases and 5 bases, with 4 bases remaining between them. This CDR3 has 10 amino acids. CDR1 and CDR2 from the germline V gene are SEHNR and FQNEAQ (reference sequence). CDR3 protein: CASSRTEAFF. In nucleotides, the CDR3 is TGTGCCAGCAGTCGTACTGAAGCTTTCTTT.

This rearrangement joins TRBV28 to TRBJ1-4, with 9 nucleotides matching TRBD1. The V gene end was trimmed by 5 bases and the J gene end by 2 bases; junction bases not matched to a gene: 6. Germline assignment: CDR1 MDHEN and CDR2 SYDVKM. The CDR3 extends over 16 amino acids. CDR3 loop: CASSAPTGGTNEKLFF. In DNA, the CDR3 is TGTGCCAGCAGTGCACCCACAGGGGGCACTAATGAAAAACTGTTTTTT.

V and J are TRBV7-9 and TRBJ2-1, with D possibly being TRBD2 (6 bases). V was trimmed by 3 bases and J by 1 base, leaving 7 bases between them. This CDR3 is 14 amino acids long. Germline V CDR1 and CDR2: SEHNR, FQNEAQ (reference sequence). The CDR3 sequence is CASSLGGSYNEQFF. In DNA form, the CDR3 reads TGTGCCAGCAGCTTGGGGGGATCCTACAATGAGCAGTTCTTC.

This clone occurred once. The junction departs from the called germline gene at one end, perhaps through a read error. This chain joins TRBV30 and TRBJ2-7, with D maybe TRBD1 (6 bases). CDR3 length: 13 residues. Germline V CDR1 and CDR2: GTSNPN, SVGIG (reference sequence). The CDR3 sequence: CAWSDGTNYEEYF. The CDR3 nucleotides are TGTGCCTGGAGTGACGGGACAAACTACGAGGAGTACTTC.

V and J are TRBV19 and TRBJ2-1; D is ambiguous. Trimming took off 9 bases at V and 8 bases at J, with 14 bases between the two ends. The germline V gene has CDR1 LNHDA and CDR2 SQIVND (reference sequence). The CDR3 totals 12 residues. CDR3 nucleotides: TGTGCCAGCGCCCTTATAGGAGATGAGCAGTTCTTC. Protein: CASALIGDEQFF.

CDR3 in amino acids: CASSVEPVQGNTEAFF. In nucleotides, the CDR3 is TGTGCCAGCAGCGTAGAACCGGTACAGGGAAACACTGAAGCTTTCTTT. V and J are TRBV9 and TRBJ1-1, with D possibly matching TRBD1 (6 bases). Trimming left V 0 bases short and J 2 bases short, with 14 bases between. The germline gives CDR1 SGDLS, CDR2 YYNGEE. The CDR3 consists of 16 residues.

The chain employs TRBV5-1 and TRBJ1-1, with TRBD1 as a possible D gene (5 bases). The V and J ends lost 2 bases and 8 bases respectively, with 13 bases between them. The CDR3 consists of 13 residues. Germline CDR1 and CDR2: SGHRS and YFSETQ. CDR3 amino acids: CASSFLGGEEAFF. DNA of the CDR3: TGCGCCAGCAGCTTTCTAGGAGGGGAGGAAGCTTTCTTT. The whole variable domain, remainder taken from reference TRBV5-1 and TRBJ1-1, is KAGVTQTPRYLIKTRGQQVTLSCSPISGHRSVSWYQQTPGQGLQFLFEYFSETQRNKGNFPGRFSGRQFSNSRSEMNVSTLELGDSALYLCASSFLGGEEAFFGQGTRLTVV.

The CDR3 bases are TGTGCCAGCAGTTACTCCGGGGGAGGTGGATACGAGCAGTACTTC. The encoded protein is CASSYSGGGGYEQYF. The chain is built from TRBV6-5 and TRBJ2-7; possible D gene TRBD2, 6 bases. V gave up 0 bases and J gave up 4 bases, with 13 bases separating them. The CDR3 loop spans 15 amino acids. Per the germline V gene, CDR1 is MNHEY and CDR2 is SVGAGI.